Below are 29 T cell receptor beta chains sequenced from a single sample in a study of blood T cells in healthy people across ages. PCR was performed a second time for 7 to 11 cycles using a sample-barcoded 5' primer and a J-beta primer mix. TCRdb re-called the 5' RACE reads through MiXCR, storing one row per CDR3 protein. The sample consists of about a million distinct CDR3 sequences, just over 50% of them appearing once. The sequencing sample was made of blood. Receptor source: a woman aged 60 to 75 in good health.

The CDR3 is CASSEYSATDTQYF. In nucleotides, the CDR3 is TGCGCCAGCAGTGAGTACAGTGCCACAGATACGCAGTATTTT. The chain is built from TRBV10-2 and TRBJ2-3; no clear D gene. V gave up 1 base and J gave up 2 bases, with 7 bases separating them. The CDR3 consists of 14 residues. From germline, CDR1 is WSHSY and CDR2 SAAADI.

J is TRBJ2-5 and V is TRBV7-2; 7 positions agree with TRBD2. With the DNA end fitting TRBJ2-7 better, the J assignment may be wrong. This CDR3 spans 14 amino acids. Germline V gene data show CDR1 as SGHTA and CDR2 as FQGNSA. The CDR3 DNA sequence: TGTGCCAGCAGCTTAGTGGGAGGGGCTCGCGAGCAGTACTTC. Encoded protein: CASSLVGGAREQYF.

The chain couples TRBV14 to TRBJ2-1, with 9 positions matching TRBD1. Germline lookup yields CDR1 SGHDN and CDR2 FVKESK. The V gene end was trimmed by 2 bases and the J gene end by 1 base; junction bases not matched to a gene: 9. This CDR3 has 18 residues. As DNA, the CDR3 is TGTGCCAGCAGCCAACGTCGTTCAGGACAGGGGTCCTACAATGAGCAGTTCTTC. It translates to CASSQRRSGQGSYNEQFF.

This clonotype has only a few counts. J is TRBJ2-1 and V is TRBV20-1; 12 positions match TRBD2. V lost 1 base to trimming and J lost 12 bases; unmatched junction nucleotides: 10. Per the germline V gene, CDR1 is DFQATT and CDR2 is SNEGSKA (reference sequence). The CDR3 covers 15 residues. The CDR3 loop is CSARVRTSGTLGQFF. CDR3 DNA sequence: TGCAGTGCTAGAGTAAGGACTAGCGGGACCTTGGGGCAGTTCTTC.

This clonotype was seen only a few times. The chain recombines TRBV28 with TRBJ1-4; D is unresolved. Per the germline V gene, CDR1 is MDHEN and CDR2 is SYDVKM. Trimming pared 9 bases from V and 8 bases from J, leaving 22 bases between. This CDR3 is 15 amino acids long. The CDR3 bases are TGTGCCAGTATTCGGACGTTGTCCCCGGGCGAAAAACTGTTTTTT. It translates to CASIRTLSPGEKLFF.

Here the CDR3 reads CSAHRGAGIETQYF. CDR3 DNA: TGCAGTGCCCACAGGGGGGCGGGGATCGAGACCCAGTACTTC. This chain joins TRBV20-1 and TRBJ2-5; TRBD1 matches 8 bases. The junction had 11 bases not matched to a gene; V was cut back by 6 bases and J by 5 bases. The CDR3 is 14 amino acids. Looked up from germline, CDR1 is DFQATT and CDR2 is SNEGSKA (reference sequence).

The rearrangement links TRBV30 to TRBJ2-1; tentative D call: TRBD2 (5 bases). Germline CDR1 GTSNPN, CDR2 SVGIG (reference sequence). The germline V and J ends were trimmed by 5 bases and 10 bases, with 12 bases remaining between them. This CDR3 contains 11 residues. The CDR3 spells CAWREKEEQFF. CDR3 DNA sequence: TGTGCCTGGCGGGAAAAGGAGGAGCAGTTCTTC.

The CDR3 is CASTASGMERQETQYF. CDR3 nucleotides: TGTGCCAGCACAGCTAGCGGGATGGAGAGACAAGAGACCCAGTACTTC. V gene TRBV28 combines with J gene TRBJ2-5; 9 bases line up with TRBD2. With V trimmed by 7 bases and J by 2 bases, 11 bases remained unmatched. CDR3 length: 16 residues. Germline CDR1 is MDHEN and CDR2 is SYDVKM.

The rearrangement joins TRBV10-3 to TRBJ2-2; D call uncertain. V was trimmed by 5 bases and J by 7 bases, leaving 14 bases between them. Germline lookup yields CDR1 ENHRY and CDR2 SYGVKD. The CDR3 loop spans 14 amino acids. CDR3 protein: CAISPYSLGGELFF. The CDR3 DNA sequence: TGTGCCATCAGTCCATACAGTCTGGGCGGGGAGCTGTTTTTT.

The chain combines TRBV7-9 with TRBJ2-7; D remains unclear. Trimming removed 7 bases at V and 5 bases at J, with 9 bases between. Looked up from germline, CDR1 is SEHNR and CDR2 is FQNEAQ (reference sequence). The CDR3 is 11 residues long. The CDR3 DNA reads TGTGCCAGCACCTCCGTTAACGAGCAGTACTTC. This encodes CASTSVNEQYF.

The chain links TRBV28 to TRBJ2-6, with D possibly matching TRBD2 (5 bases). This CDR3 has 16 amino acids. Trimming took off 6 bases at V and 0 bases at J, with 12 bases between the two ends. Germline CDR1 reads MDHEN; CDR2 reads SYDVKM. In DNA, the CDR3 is TGTGCCAGCAGACTGGACTGGAGCTCTGGGGCCAACGTCCTGACTTTC. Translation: CASRLDWSSGANVLTF.

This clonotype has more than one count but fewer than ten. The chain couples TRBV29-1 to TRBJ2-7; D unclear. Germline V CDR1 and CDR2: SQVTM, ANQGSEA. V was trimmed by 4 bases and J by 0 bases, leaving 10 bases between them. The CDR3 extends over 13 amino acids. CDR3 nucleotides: TGCAGCGTTGTGTTGAAGAGCTCCTACGAGCAGTACTTC. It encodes CSVVLKSSYEQYF.

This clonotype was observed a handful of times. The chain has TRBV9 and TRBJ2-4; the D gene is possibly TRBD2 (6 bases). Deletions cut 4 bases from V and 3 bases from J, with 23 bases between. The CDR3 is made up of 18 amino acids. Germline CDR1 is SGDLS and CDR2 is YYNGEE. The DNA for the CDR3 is TGTGCCAGCAGCTCCGCAGGGACTCTCACTGGAGGCAAAAACATTCAGTACTTC. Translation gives CASSSAGTLTGGKNIQYF.

The CDR3 sequence is CASTDVAGTGTGELFF. CDR3 DNA: TGCGCCAGCACCGACGTAGCGGGAACGGGCACCGGGGAGCTGTTTTTT. The chain has TRBV10-2 and TRBJ2-2; 8 bases line up with TRBD2. Germline assignment: CDR1 WSHSY and CDR2 SAAADI. The CDR3 is 16 residues long. J lost 4 bases, V lost 7 bases, and 11 bases had no gene match.

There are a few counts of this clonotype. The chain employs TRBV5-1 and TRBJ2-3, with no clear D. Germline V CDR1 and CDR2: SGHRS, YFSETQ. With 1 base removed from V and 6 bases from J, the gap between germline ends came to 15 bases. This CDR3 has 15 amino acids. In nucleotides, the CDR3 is TGCGCCAGCAGCTTGCCCTCGGGTTGGGGTGATACGCAGTATTTT. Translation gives CASSLPSGWGDTQYF.

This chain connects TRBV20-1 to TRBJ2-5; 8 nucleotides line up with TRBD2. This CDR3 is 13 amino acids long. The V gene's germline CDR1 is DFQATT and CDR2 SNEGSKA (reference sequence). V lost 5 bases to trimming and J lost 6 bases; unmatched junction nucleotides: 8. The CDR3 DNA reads TGCAGTGCTGCACCTAGCGGGCCGCAGACCCAGTACTTC. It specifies CSAAPSGPQTQYF.

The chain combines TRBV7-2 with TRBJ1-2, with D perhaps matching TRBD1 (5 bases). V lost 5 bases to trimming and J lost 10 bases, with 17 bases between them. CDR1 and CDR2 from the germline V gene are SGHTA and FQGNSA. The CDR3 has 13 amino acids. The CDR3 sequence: CASSLSWGGDYTF. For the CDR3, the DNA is TGTGCCAGCAGCCTAAGCTGGGGGGGAGACTACACCTTC.

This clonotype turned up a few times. The CDR3 spells CASSLGLIVYGYTF. CDR3 DNA: TGTGCCAGCAGCTTAGGACTTATCGTTTATGGCTACACCTTC. The chain joins TRBV7-2 to TRBJ1-2, with D uncertain. This CDR3 spans 14 amino acids. Trimming shortened V by 1 base and J by 5 bases, and 11 bases separated the two germline ends. Germline CDR1 is SGHTA and CDR2 is FQGNSA.

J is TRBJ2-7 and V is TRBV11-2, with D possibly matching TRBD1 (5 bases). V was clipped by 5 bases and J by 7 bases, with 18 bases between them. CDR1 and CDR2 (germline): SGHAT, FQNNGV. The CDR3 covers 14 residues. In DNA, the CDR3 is TGTGCCAGCAGCACCTATAGGGGTATTGGGGAGCAGTACTTC. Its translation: CASSTYRGIGEQYF. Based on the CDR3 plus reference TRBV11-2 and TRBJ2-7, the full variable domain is EAGVAQSPRYKIIEKRQSVAFWCNPISGHATLYWYQQILGQGPKLLIQFQNNGVVDDSQLPKDRFSAERLKGVDSTLKIQPAKLEDSAVYLCASSTYRGIGEQYFGPGTRLTVT.

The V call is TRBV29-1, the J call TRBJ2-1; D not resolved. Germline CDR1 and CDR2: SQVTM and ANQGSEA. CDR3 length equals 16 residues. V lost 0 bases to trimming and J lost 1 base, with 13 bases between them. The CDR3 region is CSVEDPAERSYNEQFF. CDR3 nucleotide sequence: TGCAGCGTTGAAGATCCCGCGGAGCGATCCTACAATGAGCAGTTCTTC.

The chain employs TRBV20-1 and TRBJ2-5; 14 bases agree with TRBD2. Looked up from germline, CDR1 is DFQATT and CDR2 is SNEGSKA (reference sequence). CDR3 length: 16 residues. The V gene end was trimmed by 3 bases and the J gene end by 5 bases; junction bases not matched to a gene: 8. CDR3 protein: CSASYGTSGRGETQYF. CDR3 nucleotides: TGCAGTGCTAGTTATGGGACTAGCGGGAGAGGGGAGACCCAGTACTTC.

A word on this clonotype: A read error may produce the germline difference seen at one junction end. DNA for the CDR3: TGCGCCAGCGGCATAGGACTAACCTCTGGGGCCAACGCCCTGACTTTC. It yields the protein CASGIGLTSGANALTF. This sequence joins TRBV5-1 and TRBJ2-6, with a possible D match to TRBD2 (6 bases). The CDR3 is made up of 16 amino acids. Germline assignment: CDR1 SGHRS and CDR2 YFSETQ.

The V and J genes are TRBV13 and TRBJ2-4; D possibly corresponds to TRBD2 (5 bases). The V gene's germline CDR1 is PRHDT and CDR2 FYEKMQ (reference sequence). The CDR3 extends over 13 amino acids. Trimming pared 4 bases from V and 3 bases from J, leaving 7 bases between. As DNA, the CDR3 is TGTGCCAGCAGCTCTCGGGGCAAAAACATTCAGTACTTC. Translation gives CASSSRGKNIQYF.

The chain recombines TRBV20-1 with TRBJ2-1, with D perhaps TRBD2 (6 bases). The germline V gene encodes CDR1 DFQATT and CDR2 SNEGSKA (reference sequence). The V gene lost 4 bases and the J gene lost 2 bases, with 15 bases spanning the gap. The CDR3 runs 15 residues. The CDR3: CSAKPATSPYNEQFF. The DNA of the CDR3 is TGCAGTGCTAAGCCCGCAACTAGCCCCTACAATGAGCAGTTCTTC.

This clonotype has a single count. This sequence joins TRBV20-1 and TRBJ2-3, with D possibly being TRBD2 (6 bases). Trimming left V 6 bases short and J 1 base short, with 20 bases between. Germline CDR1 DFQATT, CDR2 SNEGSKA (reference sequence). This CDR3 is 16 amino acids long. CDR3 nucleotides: TGCAGTGCAGCCCTAGCGAACCTAAAAGGCACAGATACGCAGTATTTT. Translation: CSAALANLKGTDTQYF.

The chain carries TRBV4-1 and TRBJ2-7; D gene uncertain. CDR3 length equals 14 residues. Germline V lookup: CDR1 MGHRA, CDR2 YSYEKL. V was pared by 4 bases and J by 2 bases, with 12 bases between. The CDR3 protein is CASSPAGSPYEQYF. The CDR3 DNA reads TGCGCCAGCAGCCCGGCCGGCAGCCCCTACGAGCAGTACTTC.

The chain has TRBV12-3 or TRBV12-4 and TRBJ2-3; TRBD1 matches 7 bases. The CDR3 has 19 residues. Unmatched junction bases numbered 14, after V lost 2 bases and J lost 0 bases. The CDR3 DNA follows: TGTGCCAGCAGTTTAAAGCGCCGAGGGGGCAACCCAAGCACAGATACGCAGTATTTT. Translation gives CASSLKRRGGNPSTDTQYF.

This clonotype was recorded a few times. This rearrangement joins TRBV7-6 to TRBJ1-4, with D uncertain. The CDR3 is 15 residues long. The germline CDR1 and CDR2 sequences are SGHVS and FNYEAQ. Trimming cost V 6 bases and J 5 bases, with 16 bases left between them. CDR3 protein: CASSPRWQTNEKLFF. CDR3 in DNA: TGTGCCAGCAGTCCACGATGGCAGACAAATGAAAAACTGTTTTTT.

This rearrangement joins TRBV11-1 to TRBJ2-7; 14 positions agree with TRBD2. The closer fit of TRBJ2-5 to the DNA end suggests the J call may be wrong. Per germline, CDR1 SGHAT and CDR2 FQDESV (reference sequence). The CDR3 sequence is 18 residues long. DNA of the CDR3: TGTGCCAGCAGCTTCATCCCAAGACTAGCGGGAGGGCCGGAGACCCAGTACTTC. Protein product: CASSFIPRLAGGPETQYF.